This T cell receptor (beta chain) was sequenced for a study of blood T cell repertoires in COVID-19. Across the study: The samples span acute and convalescent COVID-19 from the United States, Italy and Spain. Nucleic acid was either cDNA or gDNA, and it came from T cells, B-cell-depleted T cells, or PBMCs.

The repertoire was sequenced with immunoSEQ multiplex PCR; TCRdb's copy has only in-frame clones and lacks some. The sample shows just over 650,000 clones, 80% to 90% of them seen only once. As for this clone: The sample contains more than one DNA sequence encoding this CDR3.

This CDR3 has 13 amino acids. Trimming removed 3 bases at V and 4 bases at J, with 9 bases between. The germline CDR1 and CDR2 sequences are KGHSH and LQKENI. This receptor was identified in a woman younger than 35 with acute or convalescent COVID-19. The chain uses TRBV18 and TRBJ1-1; D is perhaps TRBD1 (5 bases). The specimen sequenced was peripheral blood. The CDR3 region is CASSPSGGTEAFF. The CDR3 bases are TGTGCCAGCTCACCTTCGGGGGGCACTGAAGCTTTCTTT.